Listed here are 20 T cell receptor beta chains from one sample, sequenced in a study of regulatory T cells in long-lasting Graves disease (dated by TCRdb to the early 2020s). In light of the paper, this sample's time point label describes: newly diagnosed GD, antithyroid drugs for less than 3 months. For both TCR sequencing and RNA sequencing, RNA was extracted from PBMCs using TRIzol. Library generation was performed with multiplex PCR. The run used an Illumina HiSeq 4000. TCR beta libraries were built with iRepertoire HTBI primers and Arm-PCR amplification of CDR3 regions. TCRdb trimmed the raw reads at Q25, called clones with MiXCR and kept productive beta chains. Identical CDR3 proteins give one entry, which carries the most common genes and DNA. This sample lists 350,000 to 500,000 distinct CDR3 sequences; 11% to 15% were detected once. The ten largest account for more than 15% of the sample.

In addition, the sample was reused for a study of T cells in Graves' hyperthyroidism and ophthalmopathy.

The sample consisted of peripheral blood mononuclear cells (PBMCs), taken at new diagnosis, from a patient treated with antithyroid drugs. The receptor set was obtained from a woman between 45 and 60 years old with Graves disease. Donor details come from another sample of the same person, matched by shared clones.

This clonotype has ten or more counts. Germline is not matched at one junction end, which may reflect a read error. The rearrangement uses TRBV28 and TRBJ2-3; D unclear. Germline CDR1 is MDHEN and CDR2 is SYDVKM. The CDR3 contains 12 residues. CDR3 DNA sequence: TGTGCCAGCAGTTTATTTCCAGAGACGCAGTATTTT. Its translation is CASSLFPETQYF. The full variable domain, with the rest looked up from reference TRBV28 and TRBJ2-3, is DVKVTQSSRYLVKRTGEKVFLECVQDMDHENMFWYRQDPGLGLRLIYFSYDVKMKEKGDIPEGYSVSREKKERFSLILESASTNQTSMYLCASSLFPETQYFGPGTRLTVL.

This clonotype was recorded many times. The gene calls are TRBV28 and TRBJ1-1, with a tentative D call TRBD1 (5 bases). Trimming removed 1 base at V and 0 bases at J, with 12 bases between. This CDR3 region has 16 residues. Germline CDR1 and CDR2: MDHEN and SYDVKM. The CDR3 reads CASSLSRGHLNTEAFF. Written as DNA, the CDR3 is TGTGCCAGCAGTTTATCCCGCGGACACCTGAACACTGAAGCTTTCTTT.

At least ten counts were recorded for this clonotype. The chain recombines TRBV6-1 with TRBJ2-7; D is possibly TRBD2 (5 bases). V was trimmed by 8 bases and J by 0 bases, leaving 14 bases between them. The CDR3 is made up of 14 amino acids. CDR1 and CDR2 (germline): MNHNS, SASEGT. The CDR3 nucleotides are TGTGCCAGCGGCGCAGGAGGAGGCTCCTACGAGCAGTACTTC. Its translation is CASGAGGGSYEQYF.

A few counts support this clonotype. This chain joins TRBV20-1 and TRBJ2-3; possibly TRBD1 for D (5 bases). The germline V gene encodes CDR1 DFQATT and CDR2 SNEGSKA (reference sequence). There are 14 residues in the CDR3. V lost 0 bases and J lost 6, with 13 bases in between. CDR3 in amino acids: CSARDWGRADTQYF. The CDR3 DNA sequence: TGCAGTGCTAGAGATTGGGGCAGGGCGGATACGCAGTATTTT.

There are a few counts of this clonotype. The chain employs TRBV6-4 and TRBJ2-3, with 12 nucleotides matching TRBD2. This CDR3 is 17 amino acids long. Germline trimming cut 5 bases from V and 1 base from J; bases unmatched to any gene: 7. The V gene's germline CDR1 is MRHNA and CDR2 SNTAGT. CDR3: CASSYPRLAGGTDTQYF. DNA of the CDR3: TGTGCCAGCAGTTACCCCCGACTAGCGGGAGGCACAGATACGCAGTATTTT.

This clonotype was seen at least ten times. The gene calls are TRBV6-2 or TRBV6-3 and TRBJ2-7, with D perhaps TRBD2 (6 bases). Germline loops: CDR1 MNHEY, CDR2 SVGEGT. CDR3 length equals 14 residues. V was pared by 6 bases and J by 6 bases, with 18 bases between. CDR3 protein: CASRGETWGVEQYF. CDR3 DNA sequence: TGTGCCAGCAGGGGGGAAACGTGGGGGGTCGAGCAGTACTTC.

This clonotype appeared a few times. The gene calls are TRBV20-1 and TRBJ1-1, with no clear D. Germline assignment: CDR1 DFQATT and CDR2 SNEGSKA (reference sequence). Deletions cut 3 bases from V and 4 bases from J, with 15 bases between. The CDR3 consists of 14 residues. The CDR3 sequence is CSASSRSLSTEAFF. DNA for the CDR3: TGCAGTGCTAGCTCCAGGAGTTTGAGCACTGAAGCTTTCTTT.

At least ten counts were recorded for this clonotype. The chain links TRBV20-1 to TRBJ2-7; 10 nucleotides align to TRBD2. The CDR3 loop spans 14 amino acids. V shed 3 bases and J 2 bases; nucleotides not matched to a gene: 4. Germline values: CDR1 DFQATT, CDR2 SNEGSKA (reference sequence). As DNA, the CDR3 is TGCAGTGCTAGCCCGACTAGCGGGCCCTACGAGCAGTACTTC. It specifies CSASPTSGPYEQYF.

The chain employs TRBV7-9 and TRBJ2-5, with 13 bases fitting TRBD2. The V gene end was trimmed by 0 bases and the J gene end by 4 bases; junction bases not matched to a gene: 5. Germline-derived CDR1 and CDR2 are SEHNR and FQNEAQ (reference sequence). This CDR3 is 17 amino acids long. The CDR3 region is CASSLAHRLAGGETQYF. The CDR3 DNA reads as TGTGCCAGCAGCTTAGCTCACCGACTAGCGGGAGGAGAGACCCAGTACTTC.

This clonotype has ten or more counts. In DNA form, the CDR3 reads TGTGCCAGCAGTTTGGTATCGGACTTTCTTTCCTACGAGCAGTACTTC. It yields the protein CASSLVSDFLSYEQYF. The V gene is TRBV28, the J gene TRBJ2-7; D is perhaps TRBD2 (5 bases). Germline V gives CDR1 MDHEN, CDR2 SYDVKM. Trimming removed 3 bases at V and 1 base at J, with 16 bases between. The CDR3 length is 16 residues.

This clonotype has at least ten counts. The chain recombines TRBV11-2 with TRBJ2-7, with D possibly being TRBD1 or TRBD2 (5 bases each). Germline-derived CDR1 and CDR2 are SGHAT and FQNNGV. The CDR3 loop spans 14 amino acids. The germline V and J ends were trimmed by 3 bases and 3 bases, with 12 bases remaining between them. CDR3 sequence reads: CASSLRGPLYEQYF. DNA for the CDR3: TGTGCCAGCAGCTTGAGGGGCCCCCTCTACGAGCAGTACTTC. Using reference TRBV11-2 and TRBJ2-7 for the parts outside the CDR3, the full variable domain is EAGVAQSPRYKIIEKRQSVAFWCNPISGHATLYWYQQILGQGPKLLIQFQNNGVVDDSQLPKDRFSAERLKGVDSTLKIQPAKLEDSAVYLCASSLRGPLYEQYFGPGTRLTVT.

Worth noting for this clonotype: Given a much more abundant clone one base away, this may be a read error. This chain links TRBV5-5 with TRBJ2-7; 14 nucleotides match TRBD2. The CDR3 runs to 19 residues. Germline CDR1 and CDR2: SGHKS and YYEKEE (reference sequence). CDR3 amino acids: CASSDPIETSGRASYAQYF. The CDR3 bases are TGTGCCAGCAGCGACCCGATCGAGACTAGCGGGAGGGCGTCCTACGCGCAGTACTTC.

The sample holds many counts of this clonotype. The gene calls are TRBV12-3 or TRBV12-4 and TRBJ2-1, with 8 bases that match TRBD2. The V gene end was trimmed by 5 bases and the J gene end by 6 bases; junction bases not matched to a gene: 12. This CDR3 contains 16 residues. The CDR3 nucleotides read TGTGCCAGCAGTATGCTGACGGGACTAGTTTCCAATGAGCAGTTCTTC. It yields the protein CASSMLTGLVSNEQFF.

This clonotype was seen more than once but under ten times. This rearrangement joins TRBV20-1 to TRBJ2-7; 12 bases fit TRBD2. The germline V gene has CDR1 DFQATT and CDR2 SNEGSKA (reference sequence). Trimming cost V 1 base and J 1 base; bases outside gene matches: 2. The CDR3 covers 15 residues. The DNA of the CDR3 is TGCAGTGCTAGAGGGACTAGCGGGAATTCCTACGAGCAGTACTTC. Protein: CSARGTSGNSYEQYF.

The V and J genes are TRBV19 and TRBJ2-7; D might be TRBD1 or TRBD2, each matching 5 bases. The CDR3 sequence is 14 residues long. From germline, CDR1 is LNHDA and CDR2 SQIVND (reference sequence). V lost 3 bases to trimming and J lost 7 bases, with 16 bases between them. The CDR3: CASSIRDAYAEQYF. CDR3 nucleotide sequence: TGTGCCAGTAGTATCCGGGACGCATACGCGGAGCAGTACTTC. The full variable domain, in which reference TRBV19 and TRBJ2-7 provide the parts outside the CDR3, is DGGITQSPKYLFRKEGQNVTLSCEQNLNHDAMYWYRQDPGQGLRLIYYSQIVNDFQKGDIAEGYSVSREKKESFPLTVTSAQKNPTAFYLCASSIRDAYAEQYFGPGTRLTVT.

This clonotype came up many times. This chain connects TRBV28 to TRBJ1-4, with 11 bases matching TRBD1. V shed 5 bases, J shed 7 bases, and the junction held 9 bases outside the gene matches. The CDR3 spans 16 residues. Germline CDR1 is MDHEN and CDR2 is SYDVKM. Here the CDR3 reads CASSPRPGQGVEKLFF. CDR3 DNA sequence: TGTGCCAGCAGTCCACGACCGGGACAGGGGGTTGAAAAACTGTTTTTT.

This clonotype has a handful of counts. The J gene is TRBJ2-5, the V gene TRBV3-1; 8 bases agree with TRBD1. Per the germline V gene, CDR1 is LGHDT and CDR2 is YNNKEL (reference sequence). The CDR3 has 14 residues. Losses at the gene ends were 1 base for V and 3 bases for J; bases not matched to a gene: 1. The CDR3 nucleotides are TGTGCCAGCAGCCAAGGGACAGGGAAAGAGACCCAGTACTTC. Translation: CASSQGTGKETQYF.

This clonotype showed up many times. The chain couples TRBV3-1 to TRBJ1-4, with unresolved D. Germline V gene lookup returns CDR1 LGHDT and CDR2 YNNKEL (reference sequence). The CDR3 runs 15 residues. V was pared by 0 bases and J by 6 bases, with 11 bases between. The CDR3, as DNA: TGTGCCAGCAGCCAAGATGAAGGGATAGATGAAAAACTGTTTTTT. As protein: CASSQDEGIDEKLFF. The variable domain in full, completed from reference TRBV3-1 and TRBJ1-4, reads DTAVSQTPKYLVTQMGNDKSIKCEQNLGHDTMYWYKQDSKKFLKIMFSYNNKELIINETVPNRFSPKSPDKAHLNLHINSLELGDSAVYFCASSQDEGIDEKLFFGSGTQLSVL.

The sample holds a few counts of this clonotype. The CDR3 spells CATSDSGLAGEDTQYF. The CDR3 region has the DNA TGTGCCACCAGTGACTCAGGACTAGCGGGAGAAGATACGCAGTATTTT. The V call is TRBV24-1, the J call TRBJ2-3; 13 bases are a match to TRBD2. Germline CDR1 is KGHDR and CDR2 is SFDVKD. The CDR3 covers 16 residues. The V and J ends lost 4 bases and 5 bases, in that order; junction bases with no gene match: 5.

In its sample, this clonotype was seen many times. This chain links TRBV5-1 with TRBJ2-7, with 8 bases matching TRBD2. CDR1 and CDR2 from the germline V gene are SGHRS and YFSETQ. The CDR3 loop spans 16 amino acids. Unmatched junction bases numbered 11, after V lost 4 bases and J lost 2 bases. CDR3 sequence: CASSRLSGRNTYEQYF. The CDR3 DNA reads as TGCGCCAGCAGCCGGCTGAGCGGGAGAAATACCTACGAGCAGTACTTC.